This T cell receptor (beta chain) was profiled in a study of shared clonotypes between healthy human individuals. Germline values: CDR1 LGHNA, CDR2 YNFKEQ. V lost 4 bases and J 2 bases, leaving 9 bases between the germline ends. The CDR3 is 15 amino acids. The donor cohort consisted entirely of Caucasian adults residing in Nashville, Tennessee. Clones were sequenced by immunoSEQ multiplex PCR, and TCRdb holds only the in-frame ones, with some missing. The sample consists of over 1.5 million clones, 95% to 99% of them appearing once. Sequencing input: naive CD4+ T cells sorted from blood. Subset given: CD45RA+ positively selected. The sequence was collected from a young man in good health. This sequence joins TRBV4-2 and TRBJ2-6; D remains ambiguous. In DNA form, the CDR3 reads TGTGCCAGCAGCCTGGGGTCCCCTGGGGCCAACGTCCTGACTTTC. Amino acids: CASSLGSPGANVLTF.